The 3 T cell receptor beta chains reported below all come from one sample, sequenced in a study of T cells in Graves' hyperthyroidism and ophthalmopathy. The TCR beta CDR3 regions underwent amplification using RNA transcripts as the source. During a first-round RT-PCR of the TCR CDR3, the HTBI primer set was used. A single record per CDR3 protein comes from TCRdb applying MiXCR to the multiplex PCR reads. This sample carries a few hundred thousand distinct CDR3 sequences, 12% to 15% of them seen once, and the ten largest clones take approximately 15%. Sequenced sample: blood. The source of these receptors is a woman aged 40 to 50 with Graves' hyperthyroidism.

This clonotype occurred a few times. The junction and the germline gene differ at one end; a read error may be behind it. The DNA of the CDR3 is TGTGCCGGCAGTAGAGAGGGGGGTAGTCAGCCCCAGCATTTT. It encodes CAGSREGGSQPQHF. The chain couples TRBV12-3 or TRBV12-4 to TRBJ1-5, with D perhaps TRBD1 (6 bases). This CDR3 region has 14 residues.

This clonotype was seen a single time. The chain employs TRBV4-1 and TRBJ1-2; tentatively, D is TRBD1 (6 bases). The length of the CDR3 is 14 residues. Trimming shortened V by 0 bases and J by 2 bases, and 7 bases separated the two germline ends. Germline CDR1 is MGHRA and CDR2 is YSYEKL. CDR3 DNA: TGCGCCAGCAGCCAAGAAACAGGGAACTATGGCTACACCTTC. Its translation is CASSQETGNYGYTF.

The table lists this clonotype with a few counts. The V gene is TRBV28, the J gene TRBJ2-7; the D is unclear. The CDR3 has 11 amino acids. V gave up 5 bases and J gave up 2 bases, with 4 bases separating them. Per the germline V gene, CDR1 is MDHEN and CDR2 is SYDVKM. The CDR3 bases are TGTGCCAGCAGTAAAGCCTACGAGCAGTACTTC. It yields the protein CASSKAYEQYF. The full variable domain, completed using reference TRBV28 and TRBJ2-7, is DVKVTQSSRYLVKRTGEKVFLECVQDMDHENMFWYRQDPGLGLRLIYFSYDVKMKEKGDIPEGYSVSREKKERFSLILESASTNQTSMYLCASSKAYEQYFGPGTRLTVT.